The entry that follows covers one T cell receptor beta chain sequence. The clone's antigen remains unknown. No much larger clone is present one base from it, and per-base qualities are unavailable. The data were taken from a study of blood T cell repertoires in COVID-19 (dated by TCRdb to about 2020). As for the study more broadly: Samples from collaborators originated in the United States, Italy and Spain and spanned both the acute and convalescent phases of COVID-19. The prospective study material was composed of cDNA or gDNA derived from T cells, B-cell-depleted T cells, or PBMCs. Deeply sampled blood TCRbeta repertoires from subjects exposed to, actively infected with, or recovered from COVID-19 were included in the dataset. The repertoires were made available in a free public database intended to serve as a resource for research on the immune response to SARS-CoV-2. The samples were drawn from two sources: the first 160 participants of the ongoing ImmuneRACE study, and 1,200 or so subjects contributed by 6 global collaborators. The sample metadata nearly always contained a de-identified subject ID, COVID-19 status, age in years and sex. Where available, HLA class I and class II types were obtained from metadata supplied by the sample provider rather than from assay-based typing.

The V end gives up 6 bases and the J end 2 bases, leaving 9 bases in the junction not matched to a gene. For CDR1 and CDR2, the germline V gene lists WSHSY and SAAADI. The CDR3 numbers 15 residues from cysteine through phenylalanine. CDR3 DNA is the only sequence kept; it has 45 bases, read in frame from the first base. Each collaborating institution followed its own protocols to collect whole blood in K2EDTA tubes. For TCRbeta analysis, collaborators shipped samples as frozen whole blood, isolated PBMCs, or DNA extracted from either of those sample types. The full study reports these points: Clinical and demographic metadata were provided uncurated, with the amount varying by source and participant.

TCRbeta CDR3 regions were amplified from genomic DNA by means of the immunoSEQ Assay, a bias-controlled multiplex PCR. In the original analysis: Nucleated cell counts per sample were estimated from amplification of reference gene primers within the assay. To quantify the absolute abundance of each unique TCRbeta CDR3 rearrangement, sequence reads were collapsed and filtered. For each sample, productive Simpson clonality was calculated as the square root of Simpson's diversity index across productive rearrangements. TCRdb took this table from immuneACCESS and kept in-frame rearrangements with V and J called. Such tables lack part of the clones; where checked against another copy, unresolved V genes explain under half of the gap, and the rest is unexplained. V, J and clone size derive from that table, while D and trimming were established from the DNA sequence. This sample holds tens of thousands of clones; approximately 80% were observed only once. The leading ten clones occupy approximately 12% of the sample.

The receptor was isolated from a man older than 75 with acute or convalescent COVID-19. The chain was built from TRBV10-2 and TRBJ1-2, with TRBD1 identical over 7 junction bases. Sequences were obtained from peripheral blood. CDR3 loop: CASSPRTGGNYGYTF. The DNA reads as follows: TGCGCCAGCAGCCCACGGACAGGAGGAAACTATGGCTACACCTTC.